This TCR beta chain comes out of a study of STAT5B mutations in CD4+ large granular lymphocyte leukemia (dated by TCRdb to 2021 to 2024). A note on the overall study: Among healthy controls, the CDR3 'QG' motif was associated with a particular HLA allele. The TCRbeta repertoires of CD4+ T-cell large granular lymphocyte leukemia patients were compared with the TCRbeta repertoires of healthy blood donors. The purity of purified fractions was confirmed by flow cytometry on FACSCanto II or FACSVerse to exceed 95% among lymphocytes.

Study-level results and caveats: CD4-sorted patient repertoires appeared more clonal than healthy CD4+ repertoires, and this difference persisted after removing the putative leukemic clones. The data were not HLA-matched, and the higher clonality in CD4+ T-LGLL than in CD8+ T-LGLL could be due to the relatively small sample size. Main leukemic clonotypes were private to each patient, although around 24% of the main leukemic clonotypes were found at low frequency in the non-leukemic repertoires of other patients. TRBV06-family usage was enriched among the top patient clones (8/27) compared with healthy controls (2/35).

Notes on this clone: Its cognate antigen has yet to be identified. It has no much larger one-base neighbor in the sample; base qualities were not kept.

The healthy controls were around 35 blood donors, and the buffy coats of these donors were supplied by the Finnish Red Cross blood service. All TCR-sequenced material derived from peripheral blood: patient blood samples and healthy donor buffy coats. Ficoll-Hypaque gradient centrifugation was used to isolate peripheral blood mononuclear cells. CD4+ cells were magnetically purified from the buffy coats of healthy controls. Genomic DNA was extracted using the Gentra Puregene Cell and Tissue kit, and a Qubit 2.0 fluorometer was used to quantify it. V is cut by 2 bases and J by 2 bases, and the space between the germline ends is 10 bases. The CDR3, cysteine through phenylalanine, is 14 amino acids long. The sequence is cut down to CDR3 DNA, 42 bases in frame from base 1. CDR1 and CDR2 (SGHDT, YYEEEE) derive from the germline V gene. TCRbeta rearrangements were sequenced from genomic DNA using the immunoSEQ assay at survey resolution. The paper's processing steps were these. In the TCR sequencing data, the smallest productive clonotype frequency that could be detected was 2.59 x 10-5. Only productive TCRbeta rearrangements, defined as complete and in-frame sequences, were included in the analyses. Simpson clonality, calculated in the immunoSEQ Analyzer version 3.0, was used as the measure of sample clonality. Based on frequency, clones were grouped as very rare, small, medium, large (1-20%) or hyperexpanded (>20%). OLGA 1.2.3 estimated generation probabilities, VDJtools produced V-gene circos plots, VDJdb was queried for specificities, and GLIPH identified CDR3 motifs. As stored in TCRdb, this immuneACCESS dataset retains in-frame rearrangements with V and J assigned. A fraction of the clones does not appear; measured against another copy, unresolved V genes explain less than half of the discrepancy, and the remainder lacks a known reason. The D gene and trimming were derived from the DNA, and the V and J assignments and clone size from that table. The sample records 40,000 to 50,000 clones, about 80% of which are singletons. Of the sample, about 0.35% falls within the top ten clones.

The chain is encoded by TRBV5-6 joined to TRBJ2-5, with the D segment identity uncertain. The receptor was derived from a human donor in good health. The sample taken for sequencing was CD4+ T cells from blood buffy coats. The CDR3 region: CASSFGSLQETQYF. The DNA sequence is TGTGCCAGCAGCTTCGGCAGCCTACAAGAGACCCAGTACTTC.